This T cell receptor (beta chain) was sequenced during a study of T cell responses to AZD1222 COVID-19 vaccine. Measured with immunoSEQ multiplex PCR; TCRdb has only the in-frame clones, and not every one. This table holds about 140,000 clones, approximately 80% found once. V gave up 4 bases and J gave up 4 bases; unmatched junction bases: 8. Germline V gene data show CDR1 as SGHRS and CDR2 as YFSETQ. This CDR3 has 15 residues. The sequence was obtained from an adult in good health. Sequencing used peripheral blood, obtained on day 0 of AZD1222 vaccination. The chain recombines TRBV5-1 with TRBJ2-1; 7 bases map to TRBD2. The CDR3 DNA sequence: TGCGCCAGCAGCAAGGCGGCGGGGGTTTACAATGAGCAGTTCTTC. This codes for CASSKAAGVYNEQFF.